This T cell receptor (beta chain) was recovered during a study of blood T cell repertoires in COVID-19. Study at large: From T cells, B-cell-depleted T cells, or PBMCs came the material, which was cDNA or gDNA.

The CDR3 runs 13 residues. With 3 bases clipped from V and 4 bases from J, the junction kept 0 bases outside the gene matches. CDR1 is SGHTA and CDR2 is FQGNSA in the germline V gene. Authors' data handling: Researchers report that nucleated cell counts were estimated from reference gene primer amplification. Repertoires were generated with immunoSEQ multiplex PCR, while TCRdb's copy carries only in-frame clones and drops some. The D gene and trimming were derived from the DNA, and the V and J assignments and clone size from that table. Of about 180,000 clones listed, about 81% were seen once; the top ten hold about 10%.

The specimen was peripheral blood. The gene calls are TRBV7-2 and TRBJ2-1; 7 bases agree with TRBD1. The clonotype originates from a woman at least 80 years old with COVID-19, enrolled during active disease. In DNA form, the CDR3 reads TGTGCCAGCAGCTTGGGACAGTACAATGAGCAGTTCTTC. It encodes CASSLGQYNEQFF.